This passage covers 23 T cell receptor beta chains from one sample sequenced in a study of shared clonotypes between healthy human individuals. The assay was immunoSEQ multiplex PCR, and TCRdb's table has in-frame clones only and misses some. The table lists 1.6 million or so clones, 97% to 99% of them singletons. Source material: naive CD4+ T cells sorted from blood. The subset was: CD45RA+ positively selected. The source of these receptors is a young man in good health.

Notes on this clone: Distinct nucleotide sequences in the sample also encode this CDR3. The V gene is TRBV7-3, the J gene TRBJ2-2; D is unresolved. The V and J ends lost 3 bases and 4 bases respectively, with 6 bases between them. This CDR3 comprises 13 residues. Germline CDR1 SGHTA, CDR2 FQGTGA. CDR3 region: CASSLSRTGELFF. CDR3 in DNA: TGTGCCAGCAGCTTGAGCCGCACCGGGGAGCTGTTTTTT.

The chain combines TRBV28 with TRBJ1-1; D is unclear. There are 14 residues in the CDR3. The germline V and J ends were trimmed by 10 bases and 1 base, with 16 bases remaining between them. Germline assignment: CDR1 MDHEN and CDR2 SYDVKM. For the CDR3, the DNA is TGTGCCACCTACCAGGTTCCACCGAACACTGAAGCTTTCTTT. Translated, it gives CATYQVPPNTEAFF.

The gene calls are TRBV7-2 and TRBJ2-1; maybe TRBD2 (5 bases). CDR3 size: 15 residues. The V and J ends lost 3 bases and 5 bases respectively, with 14 bases between them. Germline loops: CDR1 SGHTA, CDR2 FQGNSA. CDR3 sequence: CASSFQAPGDNEQFF. The CDR3 nucleotides read TGTGCCAGCAGCTTCCAGGCCCCCGGGGACAATGAGCAGTTCTTC.

V usage is TRBV7-2 and J usage is TRBJ2-3; TRBD2 matches at 13 bases. Trimming at V came to 1 base and at J to 3 bases, leaving 4 bases not matched to a gene. Germline V gene sequence: CDR1 SGHTA, CDR2 FQGNSA. There are 17 residues in the CDR3. CDR3 sequence: CASSLVGLAGSTDTQYF. The CDR3, as DNA: TGTGCCAGCAGCTTAGTGGGACTAGCGGGATCTACAGATACGCAGTATTTT.

V usage is TRBV5-1 and J usage is TRBJ1-4; D unresolved. Per the germline V gene, CDR1 is SGHRS and CDR2 is YFSETQ. Trimming stripped 4 bases from V and 6 bases from J, with 19 bases between. This CDR3 spans 16 amino acids. The CDR3 coding sequence is TGCGCCAGCAGCCGGTGGGCCACAGAGGACTATGAAAAACTGTTTTTT. Its translation is CASSRWATEDYEKLFF.

As concerns this clone: Within the sample, other DNA sequences also encode this same CDR3. The chain employs TRBV6-5 and TRBJ2-2; 7 bases fit TRBD2. This CDR3 comprises 14 residues. The J segment lost 0 bases and the V segment lost 5 bases, leaving 0 bases of the junction unmatched. Germline V lookup: CDR1 MNHEY, CDR2 SVGAGI. CDR3 residues: CASSGLANTGELFF. The CDR3, as DNA: TGTGCCAGCAGTGGACTAGCGAACACCGGGGAGCTGTTTTTT.

V gene TRBV5-4 combines with J gene TRBJ2-1; 8 bases agree with TRBD2. The trim removed 0 bases at V and 10 bases at J, leaving 3 bases unmatched. The CDR3 contains 13 residues. Looked up from germline, CDR1 is SGHNT and CDR2 is YYREEE (reference sequence). Written as DNA, the CDR3 is TGTGCCAGCAGCTTGGCCTCGGGGGGGGAGCAGTTCTTC. This sequence encodes CASSLASGGEQFF.

This clone was picked up one time. This chain joins TRBV11-2 and TRBJ1-1; D remains ambiguous. Germline-derived CDR1 and CDR2 are SGHAT and FQNNGV. Trimming stripped 2 bases from V and 1 base from J, with 5 bases between. The CDR3 extends over 13 amino acids. Written as DNA, the CDR3 is TGTGCCAGCAGCTTAAACAGGAACACTGAAGCTTTCTTT. Translated: CASSLNRNTEAFF.

DNA of the CDR3: TGTGCCAGCAGCCTCCCCGGGGGTGGCTACACCTTC. Protein product: CASSLPGGGYTF. The gene calls are TRBV5-8 and TRBJ1-2; possible D gene TRBD1, 5 bases. The CDR3 spans 12 residues. Germline CDR1 reads SGHTS; CDR2 reads YDEGEE. V dropped 4 bases and J dropped 7 bases, with 11 bases sitting between them.

This sequence joins TRBV5-1 and TRBJ1-4; 8 positions match TRBD1. The CDR3 sequence is 17 residues long. The V gene's germline CDR1 is SGHRS and CDR2 YFSETQ. Losses at the gene ends were 1 base for V and 7 bases for J; bases not matched to a gene: 12. CDR3 bases: TGCGCCAGCAGCTTGACCGGGACAGGTATCGTAGGTGAAAAACTGTTTTTT. It specifies CASSLTGTGIVGEKLFF.

The chain links TRBV5-1 to TRBJ2-2; 10 bases fit TRBD1. V shed 4 bases and J 9 bases; nucleotides not matched to a gene: 9. Germline CDR1 SGHRS, CDR2 YFSETQ. The CDR3 sequence is 15 residues long. The CDR3 bases are TGCGCCAGCAGCATGCGGGACAGGGGAAGCAGGGAGCTGTTTTTT. Its protein product is CASSMRDRGSRELFF.

The V and J genes are TRBV4-3 and TRBJ2-7; no reliable D call. In germline, CDR1 is LGHNA, CDR2 YSLEER. The CDR3 has 12 residues. V lost 0 bases and J 5 bases, leaving 5 bases between the germline ends. The chain's CDR3 is CASSQDFNEQYF. CDR3 in DNA: TGCGCCAGCAGCCAAGATTTTAACGAGCAGTACTTC.

This chain joins TRBV10-1 and TRBJ2-1; 12 bases map to TRBD2. Germline CDR1 and CDR2: WNHNN and SYGVQD (reference sequence). The CDR3 sequence is 18 residues long. V dropped 1 base and J dropped 2; count of bases not matched to a gene: 6. CDR3 loop: CASSEFAGLAGTYNEQFF. CDR3 sequence (DNA): TGCGCCAGCAGTGAGTTCGCCGGACTAGCGGGGACCTACAATGAGCAGTTCTTC.

The chain couples TRBV7-3 to TRBJ2-3, with 10 bases lining up with TRBD2. Germline loops: CDR1 SGHTA, CDR2 FQGTGA. V dropped 5 bases and J dropped 6; count of bases not matched to a gene: 14. CDR3 length: 17 amino acids. CDR3 protein: CASSASSGSFFGDTQYF. CDR3 DNA sequence: TGTGCCAGCAGCGCGTCTAGCGGGAGCTTTTTTGGGGATACGCAGTATTTT.

This clone appeared once. This chain links TRBV2 with TRBJ2-3, with TRBD2 identical over 10 bases. Germline V lookup: CDR1 SNHLY, CDR2 FYNNEI. The CDR3 contains 18 residues. Germline trimming cut 1 base from V and 4 bases from J; bases unmatched to any gene: 11. Written as DNA, the CDR3 is TGTGCCAGCAGTGAAGGTCCGCTAGCGGGAGTAGGCGCAGATACGCAGTATTTT. Translation gives CASSEGPLAGVGADTQYF.

With regard to this clone: Other nucleotide sequences in the sample specify the same CDR3. This chain links TRBV18 with TRBJ2-5; 9 bases line up with TRBD2. This CDR3 has 16 amino acids. Germline assignment: CDR1 KGHSH and CDR2 LQKENI. The trim removed 6 bases at V and 1 base at J, leaving 9 bases unmatched. CDR3 residues: CASSPLASGIQETQYF. DNA for the CDR3: TGTGCCAGCTCCCCATTGGCTAGCGGGATCCAAGAGACCCAGTACTTC.

The rearrangement joins TRBV18 to TRBJ2-3, with 7 positions matching TRBD1. Germline V lookup: CDR1 KGHSH, CDR2 LQKENI. The CDR3 length is 12 residues. V dropped 3 bases and J dropped 10; count of bases not matched to a gene: 4. Written as DNA, the CDR3 is TGTGCCAGCTCACCTGACGGGACAGCGCAGTATTTT. It encodes CASSPDGTAQYF.

The chain joins TRBV5-4 to TRBJ1-1; a weak D match, TRBD1 (5 bases). Trimming took off 4 bases at V and 5 bases at J, with 15 bases between the two ends. CDR3 length: 14 amino acids. Germline lookup yields CDR1 SGHNT and CDR2 YYREEE (reference sequence). In DNA, the CDR3 is TGTGCCAGCAGCCAAGCGGGGGTTCGGACTGAAGCTTTCTTT. Translation gives CASSQAGVRTEAFF.

The chain uses TRBV28 and TRBJ1-1, with D perhaps matching TRBD1 (6 bases). CDR1 is MDHEN and CDR2 is SYDVKM in the germline V gene. The CDR3 totals 14 residues. V dropped 3 bases and J dropped 2 bases, with 10 bases sitting between them. This CDR3 reads CASSFRDTNTEAFF. In DNA, the CDR3 is TGTGCCAGCAGTTTCCGGGACACCAACACTGAAGCTTTCTTT.

The chain has TRBV10-3 and TRBJ2-3; weak D call: TRBD2 (5 bases). The CDR3 contains 13 residues. Germline CDR1 is ENHRY and CDR2 is SYGVKD. V was clipped by 7 bases and J by 0 bases, with 8 bases between them. The CDR3 is CAITASSTDTQYF. CDR3 bases: TGTGCCATCACTGCTAGCAGCACAGATACGCAGTATTTT.

The rearrangement uses TRBV2 and TRBJ2-1; D gene unclear. CDR1 and CDR2 from the germline V gene are SNHLY and FYNNEI. Trimming shortened V by 0 bases and J by 5 bases, and 11 bases separated the two germline ends. This CDR3 region has 15 residues. In DNA form, the CDR3 reads TGTGCCAGCAGTGAAGCCTCGATAGGCAACAATGAGCAGTTCTTC. Its protein is CASSEASIGNNEQFF.

This clone is a singleton in its sample. The identical CDR3 is also encoded by other nucleotide sequences in the sample. V and J are TRBV4-1 and TRBJ2-2, with D maybe TRBD1 (6 bases). Between the trimmed V and J ends, which lost 1 base and 4 bases, there was a span of 10 bases. The CDR3 covers 15 residues. Germline V gene lookup returns CDR1 MGHRA and CDR2 YSYEKL. CDR3 nucleotide sequence: TGCGCCAGCAGCCAAGGGGGGCGAGGCACCGGGGAGCTGTTTTTT. Protein sequence: CASSQGGRGTGELFF.

The rearrangement uses TRBV2 and TRBJ1-3; 7 nucleotides line up with TRBD1. The germline V gene has CDR1 SNHLY and CDR2 FYNNEI. There are 14 residues in the CDR3. V gave up 10 bases and J gave up 2 bases; unmatched junction bases: 8. The CDR3 DNA is TGTGCCACCAGAGGGACAGTGGCTGGAAACACCATATATTTT. The encoded protein is CATRGTVAGNTIYF.